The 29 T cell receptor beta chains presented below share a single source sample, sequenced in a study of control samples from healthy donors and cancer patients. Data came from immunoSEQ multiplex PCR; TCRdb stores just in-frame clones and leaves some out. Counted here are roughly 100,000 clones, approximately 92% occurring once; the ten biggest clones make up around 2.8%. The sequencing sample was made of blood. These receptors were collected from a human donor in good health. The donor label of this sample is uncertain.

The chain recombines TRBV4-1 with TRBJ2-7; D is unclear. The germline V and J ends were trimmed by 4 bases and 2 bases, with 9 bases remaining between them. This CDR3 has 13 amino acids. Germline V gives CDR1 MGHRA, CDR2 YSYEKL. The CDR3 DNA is TGCGCCAGCAGCCCTCGACAAGCCTACGAGCAGTACTTC. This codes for CASSPRQAYEQYF.

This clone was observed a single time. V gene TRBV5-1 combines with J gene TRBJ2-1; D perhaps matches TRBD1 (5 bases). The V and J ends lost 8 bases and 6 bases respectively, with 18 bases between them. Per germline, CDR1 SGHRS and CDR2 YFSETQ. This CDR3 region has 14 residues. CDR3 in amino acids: CASMSSFTGNEQFF. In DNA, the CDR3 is TGCGCCAGTATGAGTAGTTTTACAGGCAATGAGCAGTTCTTC.

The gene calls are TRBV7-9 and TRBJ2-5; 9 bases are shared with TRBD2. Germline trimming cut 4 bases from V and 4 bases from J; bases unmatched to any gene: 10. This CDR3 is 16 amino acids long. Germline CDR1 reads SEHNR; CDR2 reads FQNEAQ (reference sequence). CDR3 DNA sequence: TGTGCCAGCAGCTCCCGCGGGGGGGGTAGTGCAGAGACCCAGTACTTC. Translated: CASSSRGGGSAETQYF.

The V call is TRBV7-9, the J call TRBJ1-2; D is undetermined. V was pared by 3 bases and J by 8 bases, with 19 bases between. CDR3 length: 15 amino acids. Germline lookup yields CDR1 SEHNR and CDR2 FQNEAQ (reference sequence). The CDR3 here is CASSFWREGAGGYTF. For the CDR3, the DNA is TGTGCCAGCAGCTTCTGGAGGGAGGGAGCAGGCGGCTACACCTTC.

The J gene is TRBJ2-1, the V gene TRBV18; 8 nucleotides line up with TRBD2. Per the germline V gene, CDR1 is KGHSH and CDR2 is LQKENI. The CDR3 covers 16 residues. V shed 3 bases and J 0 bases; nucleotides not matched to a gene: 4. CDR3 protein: CASSPQRGSSYNEQFF. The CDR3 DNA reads TGTGCCAGCTCACCCCAGCGGGGGAGCTCCTACAATGAGCAGTTCTTC.

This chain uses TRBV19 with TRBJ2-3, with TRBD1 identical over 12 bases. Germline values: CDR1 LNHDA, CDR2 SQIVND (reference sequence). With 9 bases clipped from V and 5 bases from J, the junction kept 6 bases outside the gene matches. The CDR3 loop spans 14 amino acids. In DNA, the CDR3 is TGTGCCAGATGGGACAGGGGGCATAAAGATACGCAGTATTTT. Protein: CARWDRGHKDTQYF.

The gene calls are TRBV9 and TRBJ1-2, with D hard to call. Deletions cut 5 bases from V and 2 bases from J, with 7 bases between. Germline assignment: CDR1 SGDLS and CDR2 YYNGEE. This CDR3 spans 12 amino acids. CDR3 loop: CASRGLNYGYTF. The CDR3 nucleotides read TGTGCCAGCAGAGGACTGAACTATGGCTACACCTTC.

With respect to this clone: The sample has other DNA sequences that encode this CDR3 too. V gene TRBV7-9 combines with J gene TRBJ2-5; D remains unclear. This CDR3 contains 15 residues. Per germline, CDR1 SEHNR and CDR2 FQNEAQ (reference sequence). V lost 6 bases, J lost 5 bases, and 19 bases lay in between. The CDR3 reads CASSPIQAGLETQYF. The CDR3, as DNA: TGTGCCAGCAGTCCGATTCAGGCTGGCTTGGAGACCCAGTACTTC.

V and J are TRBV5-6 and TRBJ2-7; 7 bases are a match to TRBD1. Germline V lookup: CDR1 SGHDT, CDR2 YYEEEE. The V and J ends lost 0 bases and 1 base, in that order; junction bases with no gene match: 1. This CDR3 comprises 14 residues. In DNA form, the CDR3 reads TGTGCCAGCAGCTTGGGGGACAGATCCTACGAGCAGTACTTC. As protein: CASSLGDRSYEQYF.

The CDR3 loop reads CASRELGNTIYF. CDR3 nucleotides: TGTGCCAGCAGGGAGCTCGGAAACACCATATATTTT. The V call is TRBV2, the J call TRBJ1-3; D unresolved. V was shortened by 6 bases and J by 4 bases, with 7 bases between the two germline ends. CDR1 is SNHLY and CDR2 is FYNNEI in the germline V gene. The CDR3 covers 12 residues.

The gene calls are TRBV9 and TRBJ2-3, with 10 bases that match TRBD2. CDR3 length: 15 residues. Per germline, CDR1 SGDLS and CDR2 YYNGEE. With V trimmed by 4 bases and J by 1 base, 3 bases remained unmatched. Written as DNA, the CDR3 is TGTGCCAGCAGCCCTCTAGCGGGGGGCACAGATACGCAGTATTTT. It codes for CASSPLAGGTDTQYF.

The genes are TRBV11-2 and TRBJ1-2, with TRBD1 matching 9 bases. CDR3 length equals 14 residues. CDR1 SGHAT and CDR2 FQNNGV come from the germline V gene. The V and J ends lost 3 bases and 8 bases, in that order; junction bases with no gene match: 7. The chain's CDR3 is CASSFNRGRVGYTF. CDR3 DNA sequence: TGTGCCAGCAGCTTTAACAGGGGGCGTGTCGGCTACACCTTC.

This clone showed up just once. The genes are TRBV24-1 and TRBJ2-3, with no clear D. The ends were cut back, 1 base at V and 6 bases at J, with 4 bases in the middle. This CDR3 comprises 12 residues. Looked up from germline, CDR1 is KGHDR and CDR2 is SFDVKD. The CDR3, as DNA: TGTGCCACCAGTGATTTCGCCGATACGCAGTATTTT. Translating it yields CATSDFADTQYF.

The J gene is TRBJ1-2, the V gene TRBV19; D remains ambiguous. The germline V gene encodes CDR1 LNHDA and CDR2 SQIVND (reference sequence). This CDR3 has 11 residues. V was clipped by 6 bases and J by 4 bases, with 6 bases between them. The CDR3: CASRSIYGYTF. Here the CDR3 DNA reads TGTGCCAGTAGGAGCATCTATGGCTACACCTTC. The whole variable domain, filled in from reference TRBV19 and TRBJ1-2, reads DGGITQSPKYLFRKEGQNVTLSCEQNLNHDAMYWYRQDPGQGLRLIYYSQIVNDFQKGDIAEGYSVSREKKESFPLTVTSAQKNPTAFYLCASRSIYGYTFGSGTRLTVV.

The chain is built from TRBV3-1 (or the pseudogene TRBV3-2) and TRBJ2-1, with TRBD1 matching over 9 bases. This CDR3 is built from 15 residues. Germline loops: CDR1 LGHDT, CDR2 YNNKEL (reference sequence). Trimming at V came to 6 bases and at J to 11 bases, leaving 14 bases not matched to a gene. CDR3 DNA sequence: TGTGCCAGCAGTACCACAGGGGGCACCATGATGAAGCAGTTCTTC. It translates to CASSTTGGTMMKQFF.

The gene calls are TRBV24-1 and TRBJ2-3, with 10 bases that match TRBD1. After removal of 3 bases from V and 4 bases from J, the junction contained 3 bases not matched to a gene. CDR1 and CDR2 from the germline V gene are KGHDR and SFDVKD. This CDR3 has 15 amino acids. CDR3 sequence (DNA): TGTGCCACCAGTGATGGGGGACAGGGGTCAGATACGCAGTATTTT. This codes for CATSDGGQGSDTQYF.

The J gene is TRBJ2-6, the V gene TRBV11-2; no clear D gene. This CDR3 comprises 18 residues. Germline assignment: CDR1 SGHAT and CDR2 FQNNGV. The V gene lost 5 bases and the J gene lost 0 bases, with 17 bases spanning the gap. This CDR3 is CASSITSDSYSGANVLTF. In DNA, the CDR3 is TGTGCCAGCAGCATCACTTCCGACTCCTACTCTGGGGCCAACGTCCTGACTTTC.

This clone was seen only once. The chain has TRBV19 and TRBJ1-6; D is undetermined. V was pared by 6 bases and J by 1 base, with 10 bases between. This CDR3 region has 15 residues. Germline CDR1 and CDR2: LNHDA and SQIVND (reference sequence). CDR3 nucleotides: TGTGCCAGTAGCGCCCTGTGGTCCTATAATTCACCCCTCCACTTT. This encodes CASSALWSYNSPLHF.

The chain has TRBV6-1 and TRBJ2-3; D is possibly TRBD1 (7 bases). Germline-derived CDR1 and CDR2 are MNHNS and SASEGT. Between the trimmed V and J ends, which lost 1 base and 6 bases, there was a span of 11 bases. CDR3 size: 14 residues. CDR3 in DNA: TGTGCCAGCAGTGAAGGGAGGGGGCATGATACGCAGTATTTT. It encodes CASSEGRGHDTQYF.

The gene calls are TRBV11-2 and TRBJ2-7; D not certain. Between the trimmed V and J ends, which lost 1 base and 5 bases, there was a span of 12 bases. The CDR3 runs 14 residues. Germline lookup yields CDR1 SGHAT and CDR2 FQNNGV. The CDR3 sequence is CASSLVLGLHEQYF. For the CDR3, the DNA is TGTGCCAGCAGCTTAGTTCTGGGCCTCCACGAGCAGTACTTC.

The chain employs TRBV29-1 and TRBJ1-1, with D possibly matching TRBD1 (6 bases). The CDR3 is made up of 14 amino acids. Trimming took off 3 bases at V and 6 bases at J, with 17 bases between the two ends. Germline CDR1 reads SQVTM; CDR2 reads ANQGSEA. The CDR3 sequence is CSVDAGHLRAEAFF. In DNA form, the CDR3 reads TGCAGCGTTGATGCGGGACATCTTAGGGCTGAAGCTTTCTTT.

The CDR3 nucleotides read TGTGCCAGTAGTATAATTCGGCCACCGAACACCGGGGAGCTGTTTTTT. Its protein is CASSIIRPPNTGELFF. The chain employs TRBV19 and TRBJ2-2, with D unclear. CDR1 and CDR2 from the germline V gene are LNHDA and SQIVND (reference sequence). CDR3 length: 16 amino acids. The V gene lost 2 bases and the J gene lost 0 bases, with 10 bases spanning the gap.

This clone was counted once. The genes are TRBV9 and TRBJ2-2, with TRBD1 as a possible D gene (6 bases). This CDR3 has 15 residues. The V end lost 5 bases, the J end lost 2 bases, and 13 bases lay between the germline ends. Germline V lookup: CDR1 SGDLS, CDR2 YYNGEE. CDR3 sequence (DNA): TGTGCCAGCAGAGCCGGGACACCTAACACCGGGGAGCTGTTTTTT. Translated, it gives CASRAGTPNTGELFF.

The CDR3 coding sequence is TGTGCCAGCGGCCGGACAGGGGGCGGCACAGATACGCAGTATTTT. Its protein product is CASGRTGGGTDTQYF. V usage is TRBV27 and J usage is TRBJ2-3, with 11 bases identical to TRBD1. V shed 8 bases, J shed 1 base, and the junction held 5 bases outside the gene matches. CDR1 is MNHEY, CDR2 SMNVEV, per germline (reference sequence). The CDR3 contains 15 residues.

The CDR3 here is CATPKWSGEQYV. The CDR3 DNA follows: TGTGCCACCCCCAAATGGTCCGGGGAGCAGTACGTC. The chain combines TRBV2 with TRBJ2-7; D is ambiguous. V dropped 10 bases and J dropped 7 bases, with 17 bases sitting between them. Germline V lookup: CDR1 SNHLY, CDR2 FYNNEI. CDR3 size: 12 residues.

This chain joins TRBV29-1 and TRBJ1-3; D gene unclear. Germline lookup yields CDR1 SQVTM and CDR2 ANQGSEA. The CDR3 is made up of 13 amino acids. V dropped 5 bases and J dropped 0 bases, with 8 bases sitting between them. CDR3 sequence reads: CSVWWDSGNTIYF. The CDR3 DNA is TGCAGCGTTTGGTGGGACTCTGGAAACACCATATATTTT. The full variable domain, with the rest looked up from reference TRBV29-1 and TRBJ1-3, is SAVISQKPSRDICQRGTSLTIQCQVDSQVTMMFWYRQQPGQSLTLIATANQGSEATYESGFVIDKFPISRPNLTFSTLTVSNMSPEDSSIYLCSVWWDSGNTIYFGEGSWLTVV.

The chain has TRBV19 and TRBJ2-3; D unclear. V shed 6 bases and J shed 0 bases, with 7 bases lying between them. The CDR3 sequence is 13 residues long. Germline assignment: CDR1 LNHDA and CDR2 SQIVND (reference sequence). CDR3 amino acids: CASRPDSTDTQYF. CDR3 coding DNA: TGTGCCAGTAGGCCCGATAGCACAGATACGCAGTATTTT. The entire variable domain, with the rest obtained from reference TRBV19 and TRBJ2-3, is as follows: DGGITQSPKYLFRKEGQNVTLSCEQNLNHDAMYWYRQDPGQGLRLIYYSQIVNDFQKGDIAEGYSVSREKKESFPLTVTSAQKNPTAFYLCASRPDSTDTQYFGPGTRLTVL.

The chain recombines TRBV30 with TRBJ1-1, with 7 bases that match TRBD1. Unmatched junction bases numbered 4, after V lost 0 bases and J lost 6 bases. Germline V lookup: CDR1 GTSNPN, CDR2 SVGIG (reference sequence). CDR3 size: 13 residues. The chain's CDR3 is CAWSVLGGSEAFF. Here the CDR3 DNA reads TGTGCCTGGAGTGTACTAGGGGGCTCTGAAGCTTTCTTT.

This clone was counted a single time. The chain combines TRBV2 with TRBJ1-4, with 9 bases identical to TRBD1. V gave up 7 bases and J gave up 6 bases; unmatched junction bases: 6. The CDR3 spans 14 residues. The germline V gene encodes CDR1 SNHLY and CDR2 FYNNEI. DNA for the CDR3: TGTGCCAGCACAAAGACAGGGGGGGATGAAAAACTGTTTTTT. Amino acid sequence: CASTKTGGDEKLFF.